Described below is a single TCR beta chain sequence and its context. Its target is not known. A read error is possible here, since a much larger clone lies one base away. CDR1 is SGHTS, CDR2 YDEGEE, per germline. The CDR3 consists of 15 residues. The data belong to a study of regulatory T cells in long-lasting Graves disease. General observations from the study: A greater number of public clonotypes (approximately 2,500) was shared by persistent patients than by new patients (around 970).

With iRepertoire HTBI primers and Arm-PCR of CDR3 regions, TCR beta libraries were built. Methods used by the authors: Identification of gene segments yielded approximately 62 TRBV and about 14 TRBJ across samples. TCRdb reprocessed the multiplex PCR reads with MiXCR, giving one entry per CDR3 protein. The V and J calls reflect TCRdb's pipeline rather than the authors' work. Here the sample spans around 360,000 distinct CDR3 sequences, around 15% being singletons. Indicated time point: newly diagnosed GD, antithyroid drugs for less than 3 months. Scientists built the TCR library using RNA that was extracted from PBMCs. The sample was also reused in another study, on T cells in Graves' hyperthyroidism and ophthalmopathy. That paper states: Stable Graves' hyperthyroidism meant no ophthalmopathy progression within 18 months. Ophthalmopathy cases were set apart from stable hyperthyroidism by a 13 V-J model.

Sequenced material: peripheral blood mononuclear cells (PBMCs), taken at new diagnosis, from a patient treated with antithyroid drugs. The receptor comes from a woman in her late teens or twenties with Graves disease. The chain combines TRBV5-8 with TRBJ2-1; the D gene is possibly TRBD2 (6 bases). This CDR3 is CVSSLDGSYYNEQFF. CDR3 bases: TGTGTCAGCAGCTTAGACGGGAGTTACTACAATGAGCAGTTCTTC. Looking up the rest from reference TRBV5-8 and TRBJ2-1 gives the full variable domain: EAGVTQSPTHLIKTRGQQATLRCSPISGHTSVYWYQQALGLGLQFLLWYDEGEERNRGNFPPRFSGRQFPNYSSELNVNALELEDSALYLCVSSLDGSYYNEQFFGPGTRLTVL.